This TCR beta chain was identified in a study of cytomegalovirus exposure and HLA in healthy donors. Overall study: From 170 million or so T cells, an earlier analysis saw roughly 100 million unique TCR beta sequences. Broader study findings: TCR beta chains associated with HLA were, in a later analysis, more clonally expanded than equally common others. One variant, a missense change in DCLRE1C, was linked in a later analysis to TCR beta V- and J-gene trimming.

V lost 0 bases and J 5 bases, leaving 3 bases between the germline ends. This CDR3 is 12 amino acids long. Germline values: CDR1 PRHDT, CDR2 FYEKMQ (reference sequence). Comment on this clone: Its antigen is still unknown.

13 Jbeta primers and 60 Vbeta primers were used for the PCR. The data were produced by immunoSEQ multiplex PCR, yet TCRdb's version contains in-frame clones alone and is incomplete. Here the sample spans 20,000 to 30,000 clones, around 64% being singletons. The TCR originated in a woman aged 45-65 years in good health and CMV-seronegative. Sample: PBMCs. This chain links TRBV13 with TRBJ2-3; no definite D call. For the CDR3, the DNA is TGTGCCAGCAGCTTAGGCCGAGATACGCAGTATTTT. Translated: CASSLGRDTQYF.